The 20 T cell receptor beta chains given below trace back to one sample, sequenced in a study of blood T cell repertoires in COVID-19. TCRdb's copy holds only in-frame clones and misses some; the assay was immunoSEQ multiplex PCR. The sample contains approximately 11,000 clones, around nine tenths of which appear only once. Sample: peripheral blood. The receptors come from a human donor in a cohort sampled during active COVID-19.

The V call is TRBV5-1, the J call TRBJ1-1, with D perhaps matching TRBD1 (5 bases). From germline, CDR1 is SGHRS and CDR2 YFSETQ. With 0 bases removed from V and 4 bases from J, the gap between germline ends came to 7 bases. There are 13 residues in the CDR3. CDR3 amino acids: CASSLAGSTEAFF. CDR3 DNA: TGCGCCAGCAGCTTGGCAGGGTCCACTGAAGCTTTCTTT.

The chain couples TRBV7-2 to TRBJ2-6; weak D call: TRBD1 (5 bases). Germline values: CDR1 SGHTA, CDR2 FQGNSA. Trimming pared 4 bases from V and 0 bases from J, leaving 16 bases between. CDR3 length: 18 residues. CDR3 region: CASSSLDKEISGANVLTF. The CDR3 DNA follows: TGTGCCAGCAGCTCATTGGACAAGGAGATCTCTGGGGCCAACGTCCTGACTTTC.

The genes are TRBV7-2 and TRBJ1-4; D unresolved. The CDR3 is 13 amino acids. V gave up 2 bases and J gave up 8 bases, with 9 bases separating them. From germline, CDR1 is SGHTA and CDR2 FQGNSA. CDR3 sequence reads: CASSLTAQEKLFF. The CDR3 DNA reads TGTGCCAGCAGCTTAACAGCACAAGAAAAACTGTTTTTT.

The CDR3 here is CAISESGGGTDTQYF. The CDR3 DNA is TGTGCCATCAGTGAGTCGGGGGGGGGCACAGATACGCAGTATTTT. This chain joins TRBV10-3 and TRBJ2-3; 7 bases agree with TRBD2. The length of the CDR3 is 15 residues. V trimming: 0 bases; J trimming: 1 base; junction bases outside the gene matches: 1. Germline loops: CDR1 ENHRY, CDR2 SYGVKD.

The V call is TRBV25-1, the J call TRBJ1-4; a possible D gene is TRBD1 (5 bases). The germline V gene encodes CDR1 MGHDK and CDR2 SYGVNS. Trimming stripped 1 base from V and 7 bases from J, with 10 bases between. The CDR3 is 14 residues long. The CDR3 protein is CASSESGSGEKLFF. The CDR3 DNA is TGTGCCAGCAGTGAATCAGGGTCGGGTGAAAAACTGTTTTTT.

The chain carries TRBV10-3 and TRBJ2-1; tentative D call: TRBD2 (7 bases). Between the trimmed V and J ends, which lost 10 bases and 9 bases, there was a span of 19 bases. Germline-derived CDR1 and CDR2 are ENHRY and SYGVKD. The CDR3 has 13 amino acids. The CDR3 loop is CATEGGGSGEQFF. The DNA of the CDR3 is TGTGCCACCGAGGGGGGGGGCTCGGGTGAGCAGTTCTTC.

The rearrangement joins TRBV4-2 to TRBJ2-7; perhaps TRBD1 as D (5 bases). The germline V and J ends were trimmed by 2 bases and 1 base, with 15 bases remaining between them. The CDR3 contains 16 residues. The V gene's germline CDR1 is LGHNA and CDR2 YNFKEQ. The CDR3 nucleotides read TGTGCCAGCAGCCAATTCCAGGGAATCAGGTCCTACGAGCAGTACTTC. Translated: CASSQFQGIRSYEQYF.

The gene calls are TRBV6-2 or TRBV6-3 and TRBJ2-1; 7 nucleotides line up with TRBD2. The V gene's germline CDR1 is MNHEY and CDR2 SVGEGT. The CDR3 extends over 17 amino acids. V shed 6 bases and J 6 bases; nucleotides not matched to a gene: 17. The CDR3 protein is CASSRYVGASGGNEQFF. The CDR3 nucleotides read TGTGCCAGCAGCCGATACGTTGGGGCTAGCGGAGGCAATGAGCAGTTCTTC.

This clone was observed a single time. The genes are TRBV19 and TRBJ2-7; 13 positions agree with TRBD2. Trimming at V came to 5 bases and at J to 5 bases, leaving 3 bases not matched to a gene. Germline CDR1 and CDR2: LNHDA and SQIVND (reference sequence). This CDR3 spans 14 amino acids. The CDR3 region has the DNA TGTGCCAGTAGTCCGGGGACTAGCGGGAACGAGCAGTACTTC. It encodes CASSPGTSGNEQYF.

CDR3 nucleotides: TGTGCCAGCAGCCCTCGTAGGGGGGGAATGGGGTGGAGTGAGCAGTTCTTC. The encoded protein is CASSPRRGGMGWSEQFF. V is TRBV9 and J is TRBJ2-1; TRBD2 is a possible D gene (7 bases). Trimming removed 4 bases at V and 9 bases at J, with 26 bases between. The CDR3 covers 17 residues. Germline CDR1 and CDR2: SGDLS and YYNGEE.

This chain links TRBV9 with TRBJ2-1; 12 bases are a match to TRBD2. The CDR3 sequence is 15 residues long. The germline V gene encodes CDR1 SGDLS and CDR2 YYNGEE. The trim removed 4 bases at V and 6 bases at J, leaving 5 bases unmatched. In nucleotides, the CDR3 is TGTGCCAGCAGCACTAGCGGGGGGCACCCCAATGAGCAGTTCTTC. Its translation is CASSTSGGHPNEQFF. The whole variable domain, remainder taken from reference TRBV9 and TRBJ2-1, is DSGVTQTPKHLITATGQRVTLRCSPRSGDLSVYWYQQSLDQGLQFLIQYYNGEERAKGNILERFSAQQFPDLHSELNLSSLELGDSALYFCASSTSGGHPNEQFFGPGTRLTVL.

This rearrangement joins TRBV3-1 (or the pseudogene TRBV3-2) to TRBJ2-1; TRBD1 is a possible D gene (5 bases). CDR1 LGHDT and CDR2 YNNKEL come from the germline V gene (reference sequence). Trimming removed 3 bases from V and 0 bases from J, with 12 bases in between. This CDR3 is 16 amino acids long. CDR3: CASSHLGALSYNEQFF. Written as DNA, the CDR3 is TGTGCCAGCAGCCATTTAGGGGCCCTCTCCTACAATGAGCAGTTCTTC.

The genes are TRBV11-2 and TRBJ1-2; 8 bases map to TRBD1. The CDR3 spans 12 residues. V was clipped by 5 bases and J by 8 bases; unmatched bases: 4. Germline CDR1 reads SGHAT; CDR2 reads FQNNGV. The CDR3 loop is CASSGQGYGYTF. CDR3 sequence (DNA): TGTGCCAGCAGCGGACAGGGTTACGGCTACACCTTC.

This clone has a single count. CDR3 DNA: TGTGCCAGCAGTGCCTTCTCTGGGGCCAACGTCCTGACTTTC. This translates into CASSAFSGANVLTF. V is TRBV2 and J is TRBJ2-6; D uncertain. Germline V CDR1 and CDR2: SNHLY, FYNNEI. The CDR3 totals 14 residues. Trimming pared 4 bases from V and 0 bases from J, leaving 4 bases between.

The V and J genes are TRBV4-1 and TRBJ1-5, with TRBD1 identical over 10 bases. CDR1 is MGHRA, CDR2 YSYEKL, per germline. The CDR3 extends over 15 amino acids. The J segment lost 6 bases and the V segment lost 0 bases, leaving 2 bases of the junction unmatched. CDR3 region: CASSQEGQGRQPQHF. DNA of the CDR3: TGCGCCAGCAGCCAAGAGGGACAGGGGCGTCAGCCCCAGCATTTT.

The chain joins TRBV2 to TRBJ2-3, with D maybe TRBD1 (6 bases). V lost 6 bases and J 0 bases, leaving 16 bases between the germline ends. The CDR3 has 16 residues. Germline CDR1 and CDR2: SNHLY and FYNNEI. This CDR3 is CASRGSNRDSTDTQYF. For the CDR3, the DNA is TGTGCCAGCAGGGGGTCAAACAGGGATAGCACAGATACGCAGTATTTT.

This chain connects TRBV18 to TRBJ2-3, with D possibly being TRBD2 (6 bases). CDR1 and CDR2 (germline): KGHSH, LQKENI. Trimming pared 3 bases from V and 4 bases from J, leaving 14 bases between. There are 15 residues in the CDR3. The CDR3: CASSPRGERADTQYF. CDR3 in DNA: TGTGCCAGCTCACCCCGCGGGGAGAGGGCAGATACGCAGTATTTT.

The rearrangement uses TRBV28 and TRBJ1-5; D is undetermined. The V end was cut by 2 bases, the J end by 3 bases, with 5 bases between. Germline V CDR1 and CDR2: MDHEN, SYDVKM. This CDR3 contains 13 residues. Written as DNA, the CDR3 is TGTGCCAGCAGTTTAATCGTCAATCAGCCCCAGCATTTT. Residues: CASSLIVNQPQHF.

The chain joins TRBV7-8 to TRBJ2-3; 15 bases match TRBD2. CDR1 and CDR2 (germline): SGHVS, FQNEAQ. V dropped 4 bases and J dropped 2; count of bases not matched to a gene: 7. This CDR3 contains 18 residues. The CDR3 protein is CASSSGLAGGPITDTQYF. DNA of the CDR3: TGTGCCAGCAGCTCGGGACTAGCGGGGGGTCCGATCACAGATACGCAGTATTTT. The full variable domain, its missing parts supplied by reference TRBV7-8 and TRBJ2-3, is GAGVSQSPRYKVAKRGQDVALRCDPISGHVSLFWYQQALGQGPEFLTYFQNEAQLDKSGLPSDRFFAERPEGSVSTLKIQRTQQEDSAVYLCASSSGLAGGPITDTQYFGPGTRLTVL.

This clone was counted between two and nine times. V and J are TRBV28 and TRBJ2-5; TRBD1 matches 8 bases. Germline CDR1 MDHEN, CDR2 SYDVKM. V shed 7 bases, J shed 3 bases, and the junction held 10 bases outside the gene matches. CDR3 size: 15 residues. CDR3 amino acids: CASTSRGTGKETQYF. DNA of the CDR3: TGTGCCAGCACCTCCCGAGGGACAGGCAAAGAGACCCAGTACTTC.